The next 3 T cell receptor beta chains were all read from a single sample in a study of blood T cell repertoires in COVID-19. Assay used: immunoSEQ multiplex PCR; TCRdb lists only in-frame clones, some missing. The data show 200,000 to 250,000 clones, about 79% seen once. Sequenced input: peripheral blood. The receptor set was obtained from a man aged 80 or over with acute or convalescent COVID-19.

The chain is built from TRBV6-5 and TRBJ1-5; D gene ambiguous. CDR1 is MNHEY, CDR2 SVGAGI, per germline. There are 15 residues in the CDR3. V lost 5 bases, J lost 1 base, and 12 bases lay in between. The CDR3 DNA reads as TGTGCCAGCAGTCGCACCCGGGGAAGCAATCAGCCCCAGCATTTT. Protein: CASSRTRGSNQPQHF.

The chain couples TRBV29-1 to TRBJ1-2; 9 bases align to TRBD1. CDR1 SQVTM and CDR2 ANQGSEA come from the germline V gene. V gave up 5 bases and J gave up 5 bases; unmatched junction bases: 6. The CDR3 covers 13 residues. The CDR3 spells CSVSDRGRYGYTF. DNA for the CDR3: TGCAGCGTTTCTGACAGGGGGAGGTATGGCTACACCTTC.

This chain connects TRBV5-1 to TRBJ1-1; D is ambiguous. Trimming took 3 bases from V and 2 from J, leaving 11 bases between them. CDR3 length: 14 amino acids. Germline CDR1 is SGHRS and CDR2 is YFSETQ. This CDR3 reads CASSYSASNTEAFF. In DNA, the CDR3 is TGCGCCAGCAGCTATAGCGCTTCAAACACTGAAGCTTTCTTT.